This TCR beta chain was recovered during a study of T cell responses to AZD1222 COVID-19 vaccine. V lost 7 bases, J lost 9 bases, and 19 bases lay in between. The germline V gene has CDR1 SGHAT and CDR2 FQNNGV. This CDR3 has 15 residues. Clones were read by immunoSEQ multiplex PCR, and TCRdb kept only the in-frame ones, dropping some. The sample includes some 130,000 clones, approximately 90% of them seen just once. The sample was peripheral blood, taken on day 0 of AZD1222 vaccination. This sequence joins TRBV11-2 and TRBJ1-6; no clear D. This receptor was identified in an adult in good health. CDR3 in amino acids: CASNPSGNIGSPLHF. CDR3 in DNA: TGTGCCAGCAACCCCTCGGGGAACATCGGTTCACCCCTCCACTTT.